This T cell receptor (beta chain) was sequenced in a study of blood T cell repertoires in COVID-19. The overall study: Italy, Spain and the United States were the sources of the convalescent and acute COVID-19 samples. The cDNA or gDNA used as material had been derived from T cells, B-cell-depleted T cells, or PBMCs.

In the source study's methods: Cell counts per sample came from amplifying reference gene primers. Here immunoSEQ multiplex PCR was the method, and the copy in TCRdb shows in-frame clones only, minus some. Clone size and V and J calls were adopted from that table, with D and trimming inferred from the DNA. The sample contains about 150,000 clones, 80% to 90% of which appear only once. Germline lookup yields CDR1 MDHEN and CDR2 SYDVKM. The CDR3 runs 16 residues. V shed 5 bases, J shed 1 base, and the junction held 11 bases outside the gene matches. J is TRBJ2-7 and V is TRBV28; 7 nucleotides line up with TRBD1. This clonotype was sampled from a man in his sixties or seventies with acute or convalescent COVID-19. Source material: peripheral blood. The CDR3 sequence: CASSGLQGFTSYEQYF. In DNA form, the CDR3 reads TGTGCCAGCAGTGGGCTACAGGGGTTTACATCCTACGAGCAGTACTTC.